What follows is one T cell receptor beta chain and its context. What it binds is not known. Measured with immunoSEQ multiplex PCR; TCRdb has only the in-frame clones, and not every one. The sample includes 90,000 to 110,000 clones, 85% to 90% of them seen just once. The record originates from a study of T cell responses to AZD1222 COVID-19 vaccine. General study results and limits: Without day 14 samples, only post-peak T cell repertoires were studied. Only a handful of individuals given AZD1222 were seropositive at baseline. The donor cohort was predominantly white British with a female majority, and clonal diversity may have been underestimated.

CDR3 length: 13 amino acids. V was clipped by 4 bases and J by 3 bases; unmatched bases: 1. Per germline, CDR1 LNHDA and CDR2 SQIVND (reference sequence). This clonotype was sampled from an adult who received the AZD1222 COVID-19 vaccine. The rearrangement links TRBV19 to TRBJ2-7, with 9 bases aligning to TRBD2. Material: peripheral blood, obtained 28 days after the second AZD1222 dose. The CDR3 DNA sequence: TGTGCCAGTAGTAATAGCGGGGGCTACGAGCAGTACTTC. Protein product: CASSNSGGYEQYF.